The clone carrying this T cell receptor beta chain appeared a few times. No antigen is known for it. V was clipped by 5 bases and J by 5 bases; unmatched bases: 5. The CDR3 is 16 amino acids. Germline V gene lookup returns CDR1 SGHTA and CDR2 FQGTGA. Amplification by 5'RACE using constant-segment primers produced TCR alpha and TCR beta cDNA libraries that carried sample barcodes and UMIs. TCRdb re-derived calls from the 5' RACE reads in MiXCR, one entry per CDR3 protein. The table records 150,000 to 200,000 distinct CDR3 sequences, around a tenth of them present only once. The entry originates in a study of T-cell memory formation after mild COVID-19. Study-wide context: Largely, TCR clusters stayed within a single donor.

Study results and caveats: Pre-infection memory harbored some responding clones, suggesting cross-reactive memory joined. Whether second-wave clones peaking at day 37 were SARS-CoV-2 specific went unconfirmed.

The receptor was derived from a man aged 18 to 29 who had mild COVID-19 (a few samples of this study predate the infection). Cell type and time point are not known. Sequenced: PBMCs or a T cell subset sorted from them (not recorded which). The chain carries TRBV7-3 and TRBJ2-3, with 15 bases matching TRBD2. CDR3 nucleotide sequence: TGTGCCAGCAGCCAGGGACTAGCGGGGGGAGGAGATACGCAGTATTTT. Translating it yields CASSQGLAGGGDTQYF.